Given below is one T cell receptor (beta chain) in context. Its specificity is not known. Libraries were prepared by immunoSEQ multiplex PCR; TCRdb keeps only in-frame clonotypes and omits some of them. The data contain 65,000 or so clones, roughly 94% of them singletons. The data originate from a study of cytomegalovirus exposure and HLA in healthy donors. The CDR3 sequence is 15 residues long. The V gene lost 0 bases and the J gene lost 3 bases, with 11 bases spanning the gap. The germline gives CDR1 MNHNS, CDR2 SASEGT. Study-level points and caveats: Associated with cytomegalovirus, according to the listing, were 150 to 200 TCR beta chains. The tendency of first-cohort TCR clusters to co-occur in the 120 or so validation repertoires was identified by a subsequent analysis.

The chain employs TRBV6-1 and TRBJ1-2, with a tentative D call TRBD1 (6 bases). Sequences were obtained from PBMCs. This clonotype was obtained from a man between 18 and 35 years old in good health and CMV-seropositive. The DNA for the CDR3 is TGTGCCAGCAGTGAAGCAGGGGACACTTACTATGGCTACACCTTC. Protein sequence: CASSEAGDTYYGYTF.